A selection of T cell receptor beta chains follows, all from one sample in a study of shared clonotypes between healthy human individuals. Profiling relied on immunoSEQ multiplex PCR, and the TCRdb table lists in-frame clones only, not all of them. The sample holds under 2,000,000 clones, less than 95% seen once. The source material was naive CD8+ T cells sorted from blood. These receptor sequences come from a man between 18 and 35 years old in good health. Both conserved end residues are part of each CDR3. Each record gives: clone size, D gene, J gene, V gene, CDR3 protein, CDR3 DNA. A D gene is named only where the DNA matches it firmly. Where a row states a size, it is once, few, many or the class of an expanded clone; other rows omit it.

>-|-|TRBJ1-1|TRBV6-1
CASERAPMNTEAFF
TGTGCCAGCGAGCGGGCCCCAATGAACACTGAAGCTTTCTTT
>-|-|TRBJ2-7|TRBV19
CASSPTSFGEQYF
TGTGCCAGTAGTCCAACTAGTTTCGGCGAGCAGTACTTC
>-|-|TRBJ1-4|TRBV6-5
CASSSGPGGEKLFF
TGTGCCAGCAGTTCGGGACCTGGTGGGGAAAAACTGTTTTTT
>-|-|TRBJ2-7|TRBV4-1
CASSQDSAGDYEQYF
TGCGCCAGCAGCCAAGATTCGGCAGGAGACTACGAGCAGTACTTC
>-|TRBD2|TRBJ2-5|TRBV4-1
CASAGGGAQETQYF
TGCGCCAGCGCCGGCGGGGGGGCACAAGAGACCCAGTACTTC
>-|-|TRBJ2-7|TRBV4-1
CASSQRTDSYEQYF
TGCGCCAGCAGCCAAAGGACCGACTCCTACGAGCAGTACTTC
>-|-|TRBJ2-7|TRBV29-1
CSVDIRDGTYEQYF
TGCAGCGTTGATATCCGGGACGGAACCTACGAGCAGTACTTC
>-|TRBD2|TRBJ2-7|TRBV5-1
CASSLGRTSGVNSEQYF
TGCGCCAGCAGCTTGGGGAGGACTAGCGGGGTGAACTCCGAGCAGTACTTC
>-|TRBD2|TRBJ2-3|TRBV5-1
CASSLSGSITDTQYF
TGCGCCAGCAGCCTTAGCGGGAGCATCACAGATACGCAGTATTTT
>once|TRBD1|TRBJ2-1|TRBV6-5
CASALGQVNEQFF
TGTGCCAGCGCCCTGGGACAGGTGAATGAGCAGTTCTTC
>-|TRBD1|TRBJ2-7|TRBV6-1
CASEWDRGDEQYF
TGTGCCAGCGAGTGGGACAGGGGAGACGAGCAGTACTTC
>once|TRBD1|TRBJ2-3|TRBV2
CASRTGQGADTQYF
TGTGCCAGCAGGACGGGACAGGGGGCAGATACGCAGTATTTT
>-|-|TRBJ1-1|TRBV4-1
CASSQDIGRDTEAFF
TGCGCCAGCAGCCAAGATATCGGACGGGACACTGAAGCTTTCTTT
>-|-|TRBJ1-5|TRBV7-2
CASSRGRGNNQPQHF
TGTGCCAGCAGCCGGGGGCGAGGGAACAATCAGCCCCAGCATTTT
>-|-|TRBJ1-1|TRBV30
CAWGDMNTEAFF
TGTGCCTGGGGAGATATGAACACTGAAGCTTTCTTT
>-|TRBD1|TRBJ2-5|TRBV30
CALDQGTGQETQYF
TGTGCCCTGGACCAGGGGACAGGACAAGAGACCCAGTACTTC
>-|-|TRBJ2-1|TRBV27
CASSLFLGSNEQFF
TGTGCCAGCAGTTTATTTCTAGGTTCCAATGAGCAGTTCTTC
>-|TRBD1|TRBJ1-1|TRBV5-4
CASRGQGGTEAFF
TGTGCCAGCAGAGGACAGGGAGGGACTGAAGCTTTCTTT
>-|-|TRBJ2-4|TRBV11-2
CASSSVQVAKNIQYF
TGTGCCAGCAGCTCAGTGCAAGTAGCCAAAAACATTCAGTACTTC
>few|-|TRBJ2-2|TRBV5-4
CASSSQGAGELFF
TGTGCCAGCAGCTCCCAAGGTGCCGGGGAGCTGTTTTTT
>-|-|TRBJ2-1|TRBV7-3
CASSSLSGGNEQFF
TGTGCCAGCAGCTCCTTGTCCGGAGGCAATGAGCAGTTCTTC
>-|TRBD1|TRBJ2-1|TRBV5-1
CASSWGTGVYNEQFF
TGCGCCAGCAGCTGGGGGACAGGGGTCTACAATGAGCAGTTCTTC
>-|TRBD1|TRBJ1-1|TRBV19
CASSTTGVNTEAFF
TGTGCCAGTAGTACGACAGGGGTGAACACTGAAGCTTTCTTT
>-|TRBD1|TRBJ2-7|TRBV6-5
CATQLGQGSYEQYF
TGTGCCACCCAGTTAGGACAGGGGTCCTACGAGCAGTACTTC